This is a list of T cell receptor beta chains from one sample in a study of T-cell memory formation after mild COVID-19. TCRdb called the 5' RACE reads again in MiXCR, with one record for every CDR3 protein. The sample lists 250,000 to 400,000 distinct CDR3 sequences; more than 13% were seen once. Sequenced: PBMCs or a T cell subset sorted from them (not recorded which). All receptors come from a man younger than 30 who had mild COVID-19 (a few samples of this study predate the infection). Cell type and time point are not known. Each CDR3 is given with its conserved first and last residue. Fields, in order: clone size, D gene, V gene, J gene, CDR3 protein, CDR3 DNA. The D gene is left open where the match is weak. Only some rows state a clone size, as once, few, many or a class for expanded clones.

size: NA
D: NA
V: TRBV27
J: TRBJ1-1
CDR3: CASSTVIGAEAFF
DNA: TGTGCCAGCAGTACCGTGATAGGGGCTGAAGCTTTCTTT

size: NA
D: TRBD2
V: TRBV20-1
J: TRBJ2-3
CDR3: CSAKIRGGDTDTQYF
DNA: TGCAGTGCTAAAATTCGGGGGGGCGACACAGATACGCAGTATTTT

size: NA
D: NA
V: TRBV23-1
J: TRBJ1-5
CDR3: CASSQSIRGKRNQPQHF
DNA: TGCGCCAGCAGTCAATCGATCCGGGGCAAGCGCAATCAGCCCCAGCATTTT

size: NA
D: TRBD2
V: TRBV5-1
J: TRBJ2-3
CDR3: CASSQLAGTSTDTQYF
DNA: TGCGCCAGCAGCCAACTAGCGGGGACTAGCACAGATACGCAGTATTTT

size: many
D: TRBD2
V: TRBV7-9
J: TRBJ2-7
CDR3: CASSGASSGGALDEQYF
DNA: TGTGCCAGCAGCGGGGCATCTAGCGGGGGGGCCTTGGACGAGCAGTACTTC

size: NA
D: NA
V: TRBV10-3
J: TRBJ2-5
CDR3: CAISEWQSQETQYF
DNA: TGTGCCATCAGTGAGTGGCAGAGCCAAGAGACCCAGTACTTC

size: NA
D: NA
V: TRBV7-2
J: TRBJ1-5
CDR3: CASSIKQGLGQPQHF
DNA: TGTGCCAGCAGCATAAAACAGGGATTGGGGCAGCCCCAGCATTTT

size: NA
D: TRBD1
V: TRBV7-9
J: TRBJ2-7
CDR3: CASSSRDRAAYEQYF
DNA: TGTGCCAGCAGCTCCCGGGACAGGGCAGCATACGAGCAGTACTTC

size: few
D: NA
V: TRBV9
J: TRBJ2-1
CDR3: CASSAPGGSNNEQFF
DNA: TGTGCCAGCAGCGCCCCAGGGGGGTCAAACAATGAGCAGTTCTTC

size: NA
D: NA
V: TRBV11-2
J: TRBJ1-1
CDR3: CASSLGGAAFF
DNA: TGTGCCAGCAGCCTGGGAGGGGCGGCTTTCTTT

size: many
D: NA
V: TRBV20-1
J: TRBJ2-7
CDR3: CSARGAEQYF
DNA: TGCAGTGCTAGGGGGGCCGAGCAGTACTTC

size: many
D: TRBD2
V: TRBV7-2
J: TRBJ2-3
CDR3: CASSSSGGAGDTQYF
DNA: TGTGCCAGCAGCTCTAGCGGGGGGGCCGGAGATACGCAGTATTTT

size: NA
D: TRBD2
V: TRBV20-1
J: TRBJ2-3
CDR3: CSASSGTSGPTDTQYF
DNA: TGCAGTGCTAGCTCCGGGACTAGCGGGCCCACAGATACGCAGTATTTT

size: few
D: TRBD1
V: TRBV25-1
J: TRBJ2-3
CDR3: CASSVTGTETDTQYF
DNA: TGTGCCAGCAGTGTAACCGGGACAGAGACAGATACGCAGTATTTT

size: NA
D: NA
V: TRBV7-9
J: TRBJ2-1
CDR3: CASSLARGYNEQFF
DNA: TGTGCCAGCAGCTTAGCCCGCGGGTACAATGAGCAGTTCTTC

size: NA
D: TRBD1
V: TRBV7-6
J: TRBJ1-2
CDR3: CASSRTETGQGANGYTF
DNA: TGTGCCAGCAGCAGAACCGAGACGGGACAGGGGGCCAATGGCTACACCTTC

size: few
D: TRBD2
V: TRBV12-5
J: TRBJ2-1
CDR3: CASGLDLLAGGPDEQFF
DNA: TGTGCTAGTGGTTTGGACCTCTTAGCGGGGGGGCCGGATGAGCAGTTCTTC

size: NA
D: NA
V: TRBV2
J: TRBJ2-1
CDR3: CASKFGEQFF
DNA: TGTGCCAGCAAGTTCGGTGAGCAGTTCTTC

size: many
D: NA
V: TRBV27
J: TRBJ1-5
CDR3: CASSLWYSRQPQHF
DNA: TGTGCCAGCAGTTTATGGTACAGTCGTCAGCCCCAGCATTTT

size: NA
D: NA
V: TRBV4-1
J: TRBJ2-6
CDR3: CASSQEGVGSGANVLTF
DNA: TGCGCCAGCAGCCAAGAGGGGGTTGGATCTGGGGCCAACGTCCTGACTTTC

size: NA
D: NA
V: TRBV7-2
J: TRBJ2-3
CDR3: CASSLATAPDTQYF
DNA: TGTGCCAGCAGCTTAGCTACGGCACCAGATACGCAGTATTTT

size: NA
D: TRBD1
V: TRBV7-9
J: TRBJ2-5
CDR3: CASSSAGTVVQETQYF
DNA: TGTGCCAGCAGCTCCGCCGGGACAGTAGTTCAAGAGACCCAGTACTTC

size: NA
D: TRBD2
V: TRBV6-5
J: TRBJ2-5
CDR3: CASSGRLAGSGTQYF
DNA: TGTGCCAGCAGTGGGAGACTAGCGGGGAGTGGGACCCAGTACTTC

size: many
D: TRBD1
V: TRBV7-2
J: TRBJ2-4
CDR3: CASSLTRTGTKNIQYF
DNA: TGTGCCAGCAGCTTAACTAGGACAGGGACCAAAAACATTCAGTACTTC

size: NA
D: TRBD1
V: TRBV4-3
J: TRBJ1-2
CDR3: CASRGQDSRYTF
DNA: TGCGCCAGCAGAGGACAGGATTCGCGCTACACCTTC

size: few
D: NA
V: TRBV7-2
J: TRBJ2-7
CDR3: CASGGARYEQYF
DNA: TGTGCCAGCGGGGGGGCCCGGTACGAGCAGTACTTC

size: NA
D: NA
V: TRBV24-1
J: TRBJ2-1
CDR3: CATSDPGGLKQFF
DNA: TGTGCCACCAGTGATCCAGGGGGGTTGAAGCAGTTCTTC

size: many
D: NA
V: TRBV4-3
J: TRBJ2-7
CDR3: CASSQEVRQGRIYEQYF
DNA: TGCGCCAGCAGCCAAGAGGTTCGGCAGGGCCGTATCTACGAGCAGTACTTC

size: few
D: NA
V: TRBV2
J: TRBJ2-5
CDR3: CASSVRQETQYF
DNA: TGTGCCAGCAGTGTCAGACAAGAGACCCAGTACTTC

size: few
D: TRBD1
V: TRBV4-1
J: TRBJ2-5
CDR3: CASAQGAETQYF
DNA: TGCGCCAGTGCACAGGGGGCCGAGACCCAGTACTTC

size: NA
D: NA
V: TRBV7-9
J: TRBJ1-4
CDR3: CASSPWVGGRNEKLFF
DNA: TGTGCCAGCAGTCCCTGGGTCGGTGGCAGGAATGAAAAACTGTTTTTT

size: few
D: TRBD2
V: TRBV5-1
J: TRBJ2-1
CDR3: CASSLSGTSGGANEQFF
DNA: TGCGCCAGCAGCTTGTCCGGGACTAGCGGGGGGGCGAATGAGCAGTTCTTC

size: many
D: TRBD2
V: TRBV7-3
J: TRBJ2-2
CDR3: CASSSAGGRTGELFF
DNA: TGTGCCAGCAGCAGCGCGGGGGGTAGGACCGGGGAGCTGTTTTTT

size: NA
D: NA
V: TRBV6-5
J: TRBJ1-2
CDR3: CASTSPARNNYGYTF
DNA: TGTGCCAGCACCTCTCCGGCGCGGAACAACTATGGCTACACCTTC

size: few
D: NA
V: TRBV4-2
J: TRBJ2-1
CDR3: CASSQDQPGAYNEQFF
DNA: TGTGCCAGCAGCCAAGATCAGCCAGGGGCCTACAATGAGCAGTTCTTC

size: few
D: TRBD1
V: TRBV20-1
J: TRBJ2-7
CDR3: CSGTGGTAYEQYF
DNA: TGCAGTGGTACAGGGGGTACCGCCTACGAGCAGTACTTC

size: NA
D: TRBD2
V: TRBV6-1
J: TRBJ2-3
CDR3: CASSPRGSGGALDTQYF
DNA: TGTGCCAGCAGTCCTCGTGGTAGCGGGGGGGCGTTGGATACGCAGTATTTT

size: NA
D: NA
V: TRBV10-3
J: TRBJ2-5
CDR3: CAISTNSGETQYF
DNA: TGTGCCATCAGTACCAATAGCGGTGAGACCCAGTACTTC

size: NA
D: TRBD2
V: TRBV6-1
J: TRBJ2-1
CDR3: CASSLPPRGGLNEQFF
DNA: TGTGCCAGCAGTCTTCCTCCCCGGGGGGGCCTCAATGAGCAGTTCTTC

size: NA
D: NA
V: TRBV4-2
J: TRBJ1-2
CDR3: CASSQEDGYTF
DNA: TGTGCCAGCAGCCAAGAGGACGGCTACACCTTC

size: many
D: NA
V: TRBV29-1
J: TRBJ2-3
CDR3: CSVEAPSGTDTQYF
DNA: TGCAGCGTTGAAGCCCCGTCGGGCACAGATACGCAGTATTTT

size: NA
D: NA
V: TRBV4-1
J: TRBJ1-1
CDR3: CASSPKLGGEAFF
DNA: TGCGCCAGCAGCCCCAAACTTGGGGGTGAAGCTTTCTTT

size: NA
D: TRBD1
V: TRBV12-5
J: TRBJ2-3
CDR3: CASSRGQSTDTQYF
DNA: TGTGCTAGTTCCAGGGGGCAGAGCACAGATACGCAGTATTTT

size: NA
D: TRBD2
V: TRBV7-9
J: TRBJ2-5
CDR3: CASSAGLRGGETQYF
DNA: TGTGCCAGCAGCGCGGGGCTGCGGGGGGGAGAGACCCAGTACTTC

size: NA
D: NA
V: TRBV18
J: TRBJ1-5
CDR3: CASSRGGTKNQPQHF
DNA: TGTGCCAGCTCACGCGGGGGGACAAAGAATCAGCCCCAGCATTTT

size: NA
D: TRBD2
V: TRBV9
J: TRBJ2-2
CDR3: CASSVEVRGGLTGELFF
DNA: TGTGCCAGCAGCGTAGAGGTGCGGGGGGGCCTTACCGGGGAGCTGTTTTTT

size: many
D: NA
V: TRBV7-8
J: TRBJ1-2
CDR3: CASSLAAGGAGLGYGYTF
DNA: TGTGCCAGCAGCTTAGCGGCGGGGGGCGCGGGGCTGGGCTATGGCTACACCTTC

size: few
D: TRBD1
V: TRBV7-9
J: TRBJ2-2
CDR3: CASSSTGANTGELFF
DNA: TGTGCCAGCAGCTCGACAGGGGCTAACACCGGGGAGCTGTTTTTT

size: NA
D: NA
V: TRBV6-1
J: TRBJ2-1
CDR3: CASRETRSILLNEQFF
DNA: TGTGCCAGCAGAGAGACTAGATCTATTTTACTGAATGAGCAGTTCTTC

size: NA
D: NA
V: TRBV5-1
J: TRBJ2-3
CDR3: CASSSGGGQDTQYF
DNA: TGCGCCAGCAGCTCCGGGGGCGGACAAGATACGCAGTATTTT

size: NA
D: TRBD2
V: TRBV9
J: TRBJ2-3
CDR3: CASSRSGLAARWDTQYF
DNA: TGTGCCAGCAGCAGATCGGGGCTAGCGGCCCGGTGGGATACGCAGTATTTT

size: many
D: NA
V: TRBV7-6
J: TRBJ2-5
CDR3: CASSPVEETQYF
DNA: TGTGCCAGCAGCCCAGTGGAAGAGACCCAGTACTTC

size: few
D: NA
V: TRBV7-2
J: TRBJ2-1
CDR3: CASSQSLATYNEQFF
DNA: TGTGCCAGCAGCCAATCGTTAGCGACCTACAATGAGCAGTTCTTC

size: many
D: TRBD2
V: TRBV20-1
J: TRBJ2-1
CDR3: CSASGSGVSYNEQFF
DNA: TGCAGCGCTAGTGGGAGCGGGGTTTCCTACAATGAGCAGTTCTTC

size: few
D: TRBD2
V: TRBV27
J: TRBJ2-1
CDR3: CASKVAGGSYNEQFF
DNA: TGTGCCAGCAAGGTAGCGGGGGGGTCCTACAATGAGCAGTTCTTC

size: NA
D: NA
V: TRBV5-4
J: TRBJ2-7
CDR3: CASSLGALRDEQYF
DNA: TGTGCCAGCAGCTTAGGAGCGTTACGCGACGAGCAGTACTTC